Below, 10 T cell receptor beta chains from the same sample are listed, as sequenced in a study of T cells after yellow fever vaccination. TCRdb itself ran the 5' RACE reads through MiXCR, one entry per CDR3 protein. The data contain about 400,000 distinct CDR3 sequences, around a tenth of them seen just once; the ten biggest clones take up roughly a sixth. The sequences come from PBMCs, collected on the day of the first yellow fever vaccination. Source of these receptors: a man younger than 35 who received the YFV17D yellow fever vaccine.

As for this clonotype: This clone may be a read error of a much larger clone one base away. The CDR3 does not close with the conserved phenylalanine or tryptophan, likely indicating a read error. The rearrangement joins TRBV5-4 to TRBJ1-2, with D tentatively TRBD1 (5 bases). The germline gives CDR1 SGHNT, CDR2 YYREEE (reference sequence). This CDR3 region has 14 residues. V was clipped by 5 bases and J by 1 base, with 12 bases between them. The CDR3 reads CASRMGDRNYGYTL. CDR3 nucleotide sequence: TGTGCCAGCAGAATGGGGGACCGTAACTATGGCTACACCCTC.

The CDR3 DNA sequence: TGTGCCAGCAGCCCGAAGATCGGGGCCCCTTTTGCAGATACGCAGTATTTT. Its protein product is CASSPKIGAPFADTQYF. V and J are TRBV7-2 and TRBJ2-3; D possibly uses TRBD1 or TRBD2 (5 bases each). The germline CDR1 and CDR2 sequences are SGHTA and FQGNSA. V was pared by 5 bases and J by 4 bases, with 22 bases between. CDR3 length: 17 amino acids.

The chain links TRBV25-1 to TRBJ1-6; 8 bases align to TRBD1. Germline trimming cut 6 bases from V and 10 bases from J; bases unmatched to any gene: 11. The CDR3 is 15 residues long. The germline gives CDR1 MGHDK, CDR2 SYGVNS. This chain's CDR3 is CASRGTGNIASPLHF. In DNA form, the CDR3 reads TGTGCCAGCAGGGGGACAGGTAATATCGCCTCACCCCTCCACTTT.

V and J are TRBV12-3 or TRBV12-4 and TRBJ1-1; tentative D call: TRBD1 (6 bases). Deletions cut 6 bases from V and 0 bases from J, with 14 bases between. The CDR3 runs 15 residues. CDR3 residues: CASRVQGSMNTEAFF. The CDR3 coding sequence is TGTGCCAGCAGGGTACAGGGATCAATGAACACTGAAGCTTTCTTT.

The rearrangement links TRBV11-1 to TRBJ2-5; 9 positions agree with TRBD2. Trimming removed 1 base from V and 1 base from J; junction bases left unmatched: 10. From germline, CDR1 is SGHAT and CDR2 FQDESV (reference sequence). The CDR3 consists of 18 residues. DNA of the CDR3: TGTGCCAGCAGCTTAGAGCGGGGGGAGGTCCCCCTCCAAGAGACCCAGTACTTC. Translated: CASSLERGEVPLQETQYF.

This chain connects TRBV27 to TRBJ2-5; possibly TRBD1 for D (7 bases). The germline gives CDR1 MNHEY, CDR2 SMNVEV (reference sequence). This CDR3 is 13 amino acids long. V gave up 6 bases and J gave up 5 bases, with 13 bases separating them. The CDR3, as DNA: TGTGCCAGCAGCAGGGGGAGGAGGGAGACCCAGTACTTC. This translates into CASSRGRRETQYF.

This clonotype has a count of ten or more. The rearrangement joins TRBV20-1 to TRBJ1-3; unclear D gene. Per the germline V gene, CDR1 is DFQATT and CDR2 is SNEGSKA (reference sequence). V was cut by 0 bases and J by 0 bases, with 12 bases left in between. The CDR3 runs to 16 residues. CDR3 in DNA: TGCAGTGCTAGAGACCCCGGGCCTTCCTCTGGAAACACCATATATTTT. Translating gives CSARDPGPSSGNTIYF.

The table lists this clonotype with many counts. J is TRBJ2-7 and V is TRBV5-1, with TRBD2 as a possible D gene (5 bases). The CDR3 length is 13 residues. CDR1 is SGHRS, CDR2 YFSETQ, per germline. V was clipped by 3 bases and J by 1 base, with 8 bases between them. Written as DNA, the CDR3 is TGCGCCAGCAGCTATGGAGGTTCCTACGAGCAGTACGTC. This codes for CASSYGGSYEQYV.

The chain recombines TRBV6-5 with TRBJ1-2, with unresolved D. V lost 6 bases to trimming and J lost 2 bases, with 13 bases between them. The CDR3 has 14 residues. Germline CDR1 reads MNHEY; CDR2 reads SVGAGI. This CDR3 reads CASSRSGKNYGYTF. CDR3 bases: TGTGCCAGCAGCCGATCCGGGAAAAACTATGGCTACACCTTC.

The V gene is TRBV6-9, the J gene TRBJ2-1, with 10 bases lining up with TRBD2. V dropped 0 bases and J dropped 10; count of bases not matched to a gene: 9. The CDR3 is 16 amino acids. Germline-derived CDR1 and CDR2 are MNHGY and SVAAGI. The CDR3 DNA follows: TGTGCCAGCAGTTATTCGTCTAGCGGGGGATTCGGCGAGCAGTTCTTC. As protein: CASSYSSSGGFGEQFF.